The source of this T cell receptor beta chain is a study of control samples from healthy donors and cancer patients. Trimming took off 0 bases at V and 3 bases at J, with 12 bases between the two ends. This CDR3 is 16 amino acids long. From germline, CDR1 is MNHEY and CDR2 SVGEGT. The table came from immunoSEQ multiplex PCR; TCRdb's copy has only in-frame clones and leaves some out. The sample yields a few hundred thousand clones, approximately 90% seen once. This chain uses TRBV6-2 or TRBV6-3 with TRBJ1-5, with D possibly TRBD1 on 5 matching bases. The sequencing input was PBMCs. This TCR was sampled from a middle-aged man with head and neck cancer. The CDR3, as DNA: TGTGCCAGCAGTTACTCGATGGGGCCCCTCAATCAGCCCCAGCATTTT. It codes for CASSYSMGPLNQPQHF.